These T cell receptor beta chains were read from a single sample in a study of regulatory T cells in long-lasting Graves disease. TCRdb used MiXCR to reprocess the multiplex PCR reads, holding one entry per CDR3 protein. Here the sample spans roughly 450,000 distinct CDR3 sequences, about a quarter being singletons. The sample was peripheral blood mononuclear cells (PBMCs), taken when the disease was refractory, from a patient treated with antithyroid drugs. These TCRs come from a female donor with Graves disease. CDR3s include the opening cysteine and the closing phenylalanine or tryptophan. Each record gives: J gene, D gene, V gene, clone size, CDR3 protein, CDR3 DNA. The D gene is left open where the match is weak. Part of the rows lack a size; the others show once, few, many or a class for expanded clones.

J gene: TRBJ1-4
D gene: .
V gene: TRBV28
clone size: many
CDR3 protein: CASSLPIHATNEKLFF
CDR3 DNA: TGTGCCAGCAGTTTACCGATTCATGCAACTAATGAAAAACTGTTTTTT

J gene: TRBJ1-6
D gene: .
V gene: TRBV28
clone size: .
CDR3 protein: CASSFAGNRNSPLHF
CDR3 DNA: TGTGCCAGCAGTTTTGCTGGGAATAGGAATTCACCCCTCCACTTT

J gene: TRBJ1-1
D gene: TRBD1
V gene: TRBV2
clone size: many
CDR3 protein: CASREQGAVGTEAFF
CDR3 DNA: TGTGCCAGCAGGGAACAGGGGGCTGTGGGAACTGAAGCTTTCTTT

J gene: TRBJ2-1
D gene: TRBD1
V gene: TRBV2
clone size: .
CDR3 protein: CASSEDRGRNNEQFF
CDR3 DNA: TGTGCCAGCAGTGAGGACAGGGGGCGCAACAATGAGCAGTTCTTC

J gene: TRBJ2-7
D gene: .
V gene: TRBV7-6
clone size: .
CDR3 protein: CASSATAEGNSGEQYF
CDR3 DNA: TGTGCCAGCAGCGCCACCGCGGAGGGCAACTCGGGCGAGCAGTACTTC

J gene: TRBJ1-5
D gene: .
V gene: TRBV6-5
clone size: .
CDR3 protein: CASSYSYPGQYNQPQHF
CDR3 DNA: TGTGCCAGCAGTTACTCCTACCCAGGACAGTACAATCAGCCCCAGCATTTT

J gene: TRBJ1-1
D gene: .
V gene: TRBV14
clone size: .
CDR3 protein: CASSHMGRWNTEAFF
CDR3 DNA: TGTGCCAGCAGCCACATGGGACGGTGGAACACTGAAGCTTTCTTT

J gene: TRBJ2-7
D gene: TRBD2
V gene: TRBV19
clone size: .
CDR3 protein: CATSAGTSGELYEQYF
CDR3 DNA: TGTGCCACCTCGGCCGGGACTAGCGGGGAACTCTACGAGCAGTACTTC

J gene: TRBJ1-1
D gene: .
V gene: TRBV3-1
clone size: many
CDR3 protein: CASSQTRGGWSFF
CDR3 DNA: TGTGCCAGCAGCCAAACAAGAGGGGGTTGGTCTTTCTTT

J gene: TRBJ2-1
D gene: .
V gene: TRBV11-2
clone size: .
CDR3 protein: CASSLWDRHGEQFF
CDR3 DNA: TGTGCCAGCAGCTTATGGGACCGTCACGGTGAGCAGTTCTTC